The 13 T cell receptor beta chains below come from one sample, sequenced in a study of T cell responses to AZD1222 COVID-19 vaccine. Produced via immunoSEQ multiplex PCR; TCRdb's table is partial and in-frame only. The table includes 90,000 to 150,000 clones, 85% to 90% detected once. The sequenced sample was peripheral blood, obtained on day 0 of AZD1222 vaccination. The receptors were sampled from an adult in good health.

V usage is TRBV7-2 and J usage is TRBJ2-1; the D is unclear. V dropped 1 base and J dropped 0 bases, with 19 bases sitting between them. The CDR3 runs 19 residues. Germline V gene data show CDR1 as SGHTA and CDR2 as FQGNSA. The DNA for the CDR3 is TGTGCCAGCAGCTTAGTAGGGCAAGTCCGTAAGGGCTCCTACAATGAGCAGTTCTTC. This encodes CASSLVGQVRKGSYNEQFF.

The V call is TRBV6-5, the J call TRBJ1-5; the D gene is possibly TRBD1 (6 bases). The germline V gene has CDR1 MNHEY and CDR2 SVGAGI. Trimming removed 6 bases at V and 1 base at J, with 13 bases between. The CDR3 length is 15 residues. DNA of the CDR3: TGTGCCAGCAGACTAAGGGGGAGAAGCAATCAGCCCCAGCATTTT. It is translated as CASRLRGRSNQPQHF.

V and J are TRBV4-2 and TRBJ2-5; 13 bases line up with TRBD2. CDR3 size: 15 residues. The V and J ends lost 0 bases and 8 bases, in that order; junction bases with no gene match: 3. Germline CDR1 and CDR2: LGHNA and YNFKEQ. CDR3 amino acids: CASSQETSGGATQYF. The CDR3 DNA reads TGTGCCAGCAGCCAAGAAACTAGCGGGGGGGCTACCCAGTACTTC.

The J gene is TRBJ1-4, the V gene TRBV5-6; TRBD1 aligns across 8 bases. The J segment lost 8 bases and the V segment lost 0 bases, leaving 3 bases of the junction unmatched. Germline V CDR1 and CDR2: SGHDT, YYEEEE. The length of the CDR3 is 14 residues. CDR3 protein: CASSLGGTGEKLFF. As DNA, the CDR3 is TGTGCCAGCAGCTTGGGCGGGACAGGCGAAAAACTGTTTTTT.

V gene TRBV4-3 combines with J gene TRBJ2-1; 11 nucleotides align to TRBD2. There are 16 residues in the CDR3. The germline gives CDR1 LGHNA, CDR2 YSLEER. V was clipped by 4 bases and J by 9 bases; unmatched bases: 11. CDR3 residues: CASSRQASGGFLEQFF. Written as DNA, the CDR3 is TGCGCCAGCAGCCGTCAGGCTAGCGGGGGGTTTCTTGAGCAGTTCTTC.

The rearrangement joins TRBV13 to TRBJ1-2; 9 positions match TRBD1. The CDR3 totals 13 residues. V lost 4 bases to trimming and J lost 8 bases; unmatched junction nucleotides: 5. CDR1 is PRHDT, CDR2 FYEKMQ, per germline (reference sequence). CDR3 region: CASSSQGAWGYTF. CDR3 DNA: TGTGCCAGCAGCTCACAGGGGGCGTGGGGCTACACCTTC.

This clone was detected only a few times. The chain joins TRBV7-2 to TRBJ1-1; D unresolved. Trimming left V 3 bases short and J 6 bases short, with 11 bases between. The germline V gene has CDR1 SGHTA and CDR2 FQGNSA. This CDR3 spans 13 amino acids. This CDR3 is CASSLSPSPEAFF. As DNA, the CDR3 is TGTGCCAGCAGCTTGTCCCCCTCCCCTGAAGCTTTCTTT.

CDR3 in amino acids: CATSREIIRMASSNYGYTF. In DNA, the CDR3 is TGTGCCACCAGCAGAGAGATCATCCGTATGGCCAGCTCTAACTATGGCTACACCTTC. The gene calls are TRBV15 and TRBJ1-2; the D is unclear. CDR3 length equals 19 residues. V lost 0 bases, J lost 0 bases, and 20 bases lay in between. The V gene's germline CDR1 is LNHNV and CDR2 YYDKDF (reference sequence).

The V and J genes are TRBV7-2 and TRBJ1-1; 7 bases align to TRBD1. The CDR3 totals 17 residues. Germline V gene lookup returns CDR1 SGHTA and CDR2 FQGNSA. The J segment lost 3 bases and the V segment lost 5 bases, leaving 15 bases of the junction unmatched. This CDR3 reads CASSPRWTGRLDTEAFF. DNA for the CDR3: TGTGCCAGCAGCCCGCGATGGACAGGAAGATTGGACACTGAAGCTTTCTTT.

This clone was recorded only once. CDR3 nucleotide sequence: TGCGCCAGCAGCCAGGACAGTAATAATTCACCCCTCCACTTT. Translating it yields CASSQDSNNSPLHF. V usage is TRBV5-1 and J usage is TRBJ1-6; D might be TRBD1 (6 bases). The germline V and J ends were trimmed by 4 bases and 5 bases, with 10 bases remaining between them. The CDR3 runs to 14 residues. The germline CDR1 and CDR2 sequences are SGHRS and YFSETQ.

V gene TRBV18 combines with J gene TRBJ1-2; D remains ambiguous. With 4 bases removed from V and 5 bases from J, the gap between germline ends came to 14 bases. This CDR3 comprises 14 residues. CDR1 and CDR2 from the germline V gene are KGHSH and LQKENI. The CDR3 nucleotides are TGTGCCAGCTCACTCGGGCAGCCCCTATATGGCTACACCTTC. Protein: CASSLGQPLYGYTF.

The chain joins TRBV10-1 to TRBJ1-3; D is unclear. This CDR3 spans 14 amino acids. The germline V and J ends were trimmed by 7 bases and 0 bases, with 10 bases remaining between them. CDR1 is WNHNN and CDR2 is SYGVQD in the germline V gene (reference sequence). CDR3 protein: CASTPNLSGNTIYF. The CDR3, as DNA: TGCGCCAGCACCCCTAACCTCTCTGGAAACACCATATATTTT.

This clone was picked up one time. The genes are TRBV28 and TRBJ1-1; no reliable D call. The CDR3 length is 13 residues. Between the trimmed V and J ends, which lost 10 bases and 0 bases, there was a span of 12 bases. Per the germline V gene, CDR1 is MDHEN and CDR2 is SYDVKM. CDR3 DNA sequence: TGTGCCATTTCGGTAGGGATGAACACTGAAGCTTTCTTT. Its protein is CAISVGMNTEAFF.